Included here is one TCR beta chain sequence, with context. The data were produced by immunoSEQ multiplex PCR, yet TCRdb's version contains in-frame clones alone and is incomplete. The sample lists about 79,000 clones; roughly 95% were seen once. This sample stems from a study of T cell changes during pregnancy in multiple sclerosis. CDR1 is SGHTA and CDR2 is FQGNSA in the germline V gene. CDR3 length: 12 residues. The sequence was obtained from a female donor in good health, enrolled as a control in a pregnancy study. The starting material was peripheral blood, obtained in the second trimester of pregnancy. The chain has TRBV7-2 and TRBJ2-7, with D possibly being TRBD2 (5 bases). CDR3 DNA: TGTGCGACGGCCGGGGTTGGCTACGAGCAGTACTTC. This sequence encodes CATAGVGYEQYF.